This is a list of T cell receptor beta chains from one sample in a study of glioma-infiltrating T cells. TCRdb re-called the multiplex PCR reads through MiXCR, storing one row per CDR3 protein. The data contain 95,000 to 110,000 distinct CDR3 sequences, approximately 28% of them singletons. Sequencing was carried out using glioma tissue, nonneoplastic brain tissue, or PBMCs (not recorded which). Source of these receptors: a human donor with low-grade glioma or glioblastoma, undergoing nonglioma brain surgery, or in good health (not recorded which). Each CDR3 is given with its conserved first and last residue. The order of the fields is D gene, J gene, clone size, V gene, CDR3 protein, CDR3 DNA. A D gene is named only where the DNA matches it firmly. A row's size may be missing; if present it is once, few, many or a size class.

. | TRBJ2-3 | many | TRBV6-1 | CASSFPDTQYF | TGTGCCAGCAGTTTTCCAGATACGCAGTATTTT
. | TRBJ2-3 | many | TRBV6-2/TRBV6-3 | CASSYRVTDTQYF | TGTGCCAGCAGTTATCGGGTCACAGATACGCAGTATTTT
TRBD1 | TRBJ1-1 | . | TRBV29-1 | CSDQKGQGVEAFF | TGCAGCGATCAGAAGGGACAGGGGGTGGAAGCTTTCTTT
. | TRBJ2-3 | . | TRBV2 | CASSGRSSTDTQYF | TGTGCCAGCAGTGGCCGGTCTAGCACAGATACGCAGTATTTT
. | TRBJ1-1 | . | TRBV4-1 | CASSPLVLGREAFF | TGCGCCAGCAGCCCGTTAGTGCTCGGCAGAGAAGCTTTCTTT
. | TRBJ1-2 | many | TRBV4-3 | CASSQGGNSNYGYTF | TGCGCCAGCAGCCAAGGGGGAAATTCTAACTATGGCTACACCTTC
. | TRBJ1-4 | many | TRBV7-9 | CASSPLDEKLFF | TGTGCCAGCAGCCCACTAGATGAAAAACTGTTTTTT
TRBD1 | TRBJ2-7 | few | TRBV19 | CASSTSRPRQGGEQYF | TGTGCCAGTAGTACCTCCAGGCCTCGACAGGGCGGCGAGCAGTACTTC
. | TRBJ2-1 | many | TRBV10-2 | CASIELIRGLNEQFF | TGCGCCAGCATCGAGCTTATCAGGGGCCTCAATGAGCAGTTCTTC
TRBD1 | TRBJ2-2 | few | TRBV5-1 | CASRSDRGYTGELFF | TGCGCCAGCAGATCTGACAGGGGATACACCGGGGAGCTCTTTTTT
TRBD1 | TRBJ1-1 | many | TRBV18 | CASSFQDRGRNTEAFF | TGTGCCAGCTCTTTCCAAGACAGGGGGCGGAACACTGAAGCTTTCTTT
TRBD1 | TRBJ2-3 | . | TRBV7-2 | CASSSTPGQGATDTQYF | TGTGCCAGCAGCTCCACCCCGGGACAGGGGGCCACAGATACGCAGTATTTT
. | TRBJ1-5 | few | TRBV7-2 | CASSLWVEGFGNQPQHF | TGTGCCAGCAGCTTATGGGTAGAAGGGTTTGGCAATCAGCCCCAGCATTTT
. | TRBJ1-5 | many | TRBV28 | CASSLPDSHNQPQHF | TGTGCCAGCAGTTTACCGGACAGTCACAATCAGCCCCAGCATTTT
TRBD2 | TRBJ2-3 | . | TRBV4-1 | CASSYSGGAGDTQYF | TGCGCCAGCAGCTATAGCGGGGGGGCGGGAGATACGCAGTATTTT
TRBD2 | TRBJ2-3 | . | TRBV7-3 | CASRLKRGGEGTDTQYF | TGTGCCAGCAGATTAAAGCGGGGGGGGGAGGGCACAGATACGCAGTATTTT
TRBD1 | TRBJ2-2 | . | TRBV11-3 | CASSRGTGAWTGELFF | TGTGCCAGCAGCCGAGGCACAGGGGCGTGGACCGGGGAGCTGTTTTTT
. | TRBJ1-2 | many | TRBV28 | CASSLVTAHRGGGYTF | TGTGCCAGCAGTTTGGTCACGGCTCATCGGGGGGGCGGCTACACCTTC
. | TRBJ2-3 | . | TRBV5-1 | CASSPSSSTDTQSF | TGCGCCAGCAGCCCAAGCTCTAGCACAGATACGCAGTCTTTT
. | TRBJ1-4 | once | TRBV2 | CASSERSVGTTNEKLFF | TGTGCCAGCAGTGAACGGTCCGTGGGGACAACTAATGAAAAACTGTTTTTT
TRBD1 | TRBJ2-7 | . | TRBV2 | CANRDRVGEQYF | TGTGCCAACCGGGACAGGGTAGGGGAGCAGTACTTC
. | TRBJ2-7 | . | TRBV3-1 | CASSLEEGYNEQYF | TGTGCCAGCAGTCTTGAGGAGGGCTACAATGAGCAGTACTTC
TRBD2 | TRBJ2-4 | many | TRBV6-1 | CASSRNSGLSKNIQYF | TGTGCCAGCAGTAGAAATAGCGGGCTTTCCAAAAACATTCAGTACTTC
. | TRBJ2-7 | . | TRBV6-2/TRBV6-3 | CASSYSNYRETAYEQYF | TGTGCCAGCAGTTACTCGAATTACAGGGAAACGGCCTACGAGCAGTACTTC
. | TRBJ2-3 | few | TRBV19 | CATTRQAYTDTQYF | TGTGCCACCACCCGACAGGCTTACACAGATACGCAGTATTTT
. | TRBJ1-6 | . | TRBV2 | CATSRGGNSPLHF | TGTGCCACGTCACGGGGGGGAAATTCACCCCTCCACTTT
TRBD1 | TRBJ2-3 | . | TRBV4-1 | CASSRNRGGTDTQYF | TGCGCCAGCAGCCGAAACAGGGGGGGCACAGATACGCAGTATTTT
. | TRBJ1-2 | . | TRBV7-3 | CASSSTGGVYGYTF | TGTGCCAGCAGCTCAACGGGCGGCGTCTATGGCTACACCTTC
TRBD2 | TRBJ2-3 | many | TRBV20-1 | CSSGTTEDTQYF | TGCAGTTCCGGGACTACCGAAGATACGCAGTATTTT